Below, 27 T cell receptor beta chains from the same sample are listed, as sequenced in a study of spatial heterogeneity in lung cancer. Time point defined: sample taken at primary tumor resection. Unsorted whole RNA samples from tumor, nontumor lung or frozen PBMC were sequenced. TCRdb processed the 5' RACE reads anew with MiXCR; each CDR3 protein has one entry. The table records around 45,000 distinct CDR3 sequences, approximately 14% of them present only once. The sample in question was PBMCs, obtained at surgery. These receptors were obtained from a male donor with early-stage non-small cell lung cancer.

This clonotype was seen only a few times. This rearrangement joins TRBV10-3 to TRBJ1-3; 11 bases fit TRBD1. The length of the CDR3 is 14 residues. Germline V CDR1 and CDR2: ENHRY, SYGVKD. The trim removed 6 bases at V and 4 bases at J, leaving 2 bases unmatched. This CDR3 reads CAIRDRGPGNTIYF. The CDR3 coding sequence is TGTGCCATCAGGGACAGGGGGCCCGGAAACACCATATATTTT.

The rearrangement joins TRBV6-1 to TRBJ1-2; D unclear. Trimming pared 3 bases from V and 0 bases from J, leaving 5 bases between. The germline CDR1 and CDR2 sequences are MNHNS and SASEGT. The CDR3 runs 13 residues. The DNA of the CDR3 is TGTGCCAGCAGTGACGGGGCTAACTATGGCTACACCTTC. It translates to CASSDGANYGYTF.

The table lists this clonotype with many counts. This sequence joins TRBV19 and TRBJ1-5, with D possibly TRBD1 on 5 matching bases. Trimming removed 4 bases at V and 4 bases at J, with 14 bases between. This CDR3 is built from 15 residues. Per the germline V gene, CDR1 is LNHDA and CDR2 is SQIVND (reference sequence). The CDR3 sequence: CASSSGAARNQPQHF. CDR3 nucleotides: TGTGCCAGTAGTAGCGGGGCAGCTAGAAATCAGCCCCAGCATTTT.

This clonotype was counted between two and nine times. The genes are TRBV5-1 and TRBJ2-7; tentative D call: TRBD2 (5 bases). V was cut by 4 bases and J by 4 bases, with 15 bases left in between. The germline gives CDR1 SGHRS, CDR2 YFSETQ. The CDR3 contains 14 residues. The CDR3 region has the DNA TGCGCCAGCAGCGGGTCCCGGGGTTTATACGAGCAGTACTTC. Protein sequence: CASSGSRGLYEQYF.

This CDR3 reads CASSLGSGAAKNIQYF. The CDR3 coding sequence is TGTGCCAGCAGCTTAGGCTCTGGGGCGGCCAAAAACATTCAGTACTTC. The chain combines TRBV5-6 with TRBJ2-4; D is perhaps TRBD1 (5 bases). Trimming removed 2 bases from V and 1 base from J, with 13 bases in between. Germline V gene sequence: CDR1 SGHDT, CDR2 YYEEEE. The CDR3 runs 16 residues.

The table lists this clonotype with many counts. The chain uses TRBV23-1 and TRBJ2-7; D might be TRBD2 (6 bases). TRBV23-1 is an ORF; its function is uncertain. The CDR3 loop spans 16 amino acids. Trimming removed 2 bases from V and 5 bases from J, with 19 bases in between. The CDR3 region is CASSQTDGGPNDEQYF. DNA for the CDR3: TGCGCCAGCAGTCAAACCGACGGGGGTCCGAACGACGAGCAGTACTTC.

J is TRBJ2-1 and V is TRBV7-9; no reliable D call. V was cut by 5 bases and J by 9 bases, with 11 bases left in between. The CDR3 totals 12 residues. CDR1 and CDR2 (germline): SEHNR, FQNEAQ (reference sequence). The CDR3 sequence: CASSLESGEQFF. The DNA for the CDR3 is TGTGCCAGCAGCCTCGAGTCGGGTGAGCAGTTCTTC.

This chain uses TRBV5-1 with TRBJ1-2; possible D gene TRBD1, 5 bases. The CDR3 is 15 amino acids. Germline CDR1 is SGHRS and CDR2 is YFSETQ. The V end lost 0 bases, the J end lost 2 bases, and 11 bases lay between the germline ends. The CDR3 sequence: CASSLETRDNYGYTF. The DNA for the CDR3 is TGCGCCAGCAGCTTGGAAACCCGGGACAACTATGGCTACACCTTC.

This clonotype has only a few counts. This chain links TRBV2 with TRBJ2-4, with 9 bases matching TRBD1. The germline gives CDR1 SNHLY, CDR2 FYNNEI. The CDR3 length is 14 residues. V shed 8 bases and J 6 bases; nucleotides not matched to a gene: 8. CDR3 bases: TGTGCCAGCCGGGGACAGGGATTCCCAAACATTCAGTACTTC. Its protein product is CASRGQGFPNIQYF. Full variable domain (outside the CDR3, taken from reference TRBV2 and TRBJ2-4): EPEVTQTPSHQVTQMGQEVILRCVPISNHLYFYWYRQILGQKVEFLVSFYNNEISEKSEIFDDQFSVERPDGSNFTLKIRSTKLEDSAMYFCASRGQGFPNIQYFGAGTRLSVL.

This clonotype has a count of ten or more. The V and J genes are TRBV19 and TRBJ2-3; TRBD2 matches 9 bases. V was pared by 6 bases and J by 5 bases, with 6 bases of the junction left unmatched. This CDR3 region has 14 residues. Looked up from germline, CDR1 is LNHDA and CDR2 is SQIVND (reference sequence). The CDR3 spells CASSPSGAGDTQYF. CDR3 sequence (DNA): TGTGCCAGTAGCCCTAGCGGGGCGGGAGATACGCAGTATTTT. Full variable domain (rest looked up from reference TRBV19 and TRBJ2-3): DGGITQSPKYLFRKEGQNVTLSCEQNLNHDAMYWYRQDPGQGLRLIYYSQIVNDFQKGDIAEGYSVSREKKESFPLTVTSAQKNPTAFYLCASSPSGAGDTQYFGPGTRLTVL.

This clonotype showed up many times. The gene calls are TRBV12-3 or TRBV12-4 and TRBJ2-5, with D perhaps matching TRBD1 (5 bases). Trimming cost V 3 bases and J 3 bases, with 8 bases left between them. This CDR3 is built from 13 residues. The CDR3 DNA reads as TGTGCCAGCAGTTTCTCCAGGGAAGAGACCCAGTACTTC. It codes for CASSFSREETQYF.

This sequence joins TRBV27 and TRBJ2-2; 15 bases are a match to TRBD2. V shed 5 bases and J 3 bases; nucleotides not matched to a gene: 10. The CDR3 contains 19 residues. Per germline, CDR1 MNHEY and CDR2 SMNVEV (reference sequence). CDR3 region: CASSLGLAGGPWDTGELFF. For the CDR3, the DNA is TGTGCCAGCAGTCTAGGACTAGCGGGGGGGCCCTGGGACACCGGGGAGCTGTTTTTT.

This clonotype was recorded a few times. The chain combines TRBV11-2 with TRBJ2-7, with a tentative D call TRBD2 (5 bases). This CDR3 has 14 amino acids. CDR1 SGHAT and CDR2 FQNNGV come from the germline V gene. Trimming took off 4 bases at V and 6 bases at J, with 16 bases between the two ends. The CDR3 DNA follows: TGTGCCAGCAGCTCGGACGGCCGCGGGCTCGAGCAGTACTTC. This gives the protein CASSSDGRGLEQYF.

The V and J genes are TRBV4-1 and TRBJ2-3, with D perhaps TRBD1 (6 bases). The CDR3 has 16 residues. Between the trimmed V and J ends, which lost 0 bases and 4 bases, there was a span of 14 bases. Germline CDR1 is MGHRA and CDR2 is YSYEKL. CDR3 in DNA: TGCGCCAGCAGCCAAGATCACGGACAGTGGCCAGATACGCAGTATTTT. Encoded protein: CASSQDHGQWPDTQYF.

In this sample, this clonotype turned up many times. The J gene is TRBJ1-1, the V gene TRBV7-2; a possible D gene is TRBD1 (6 bases). Trimming left V 4 bases short and J 3 bases short, with 12 bases between. Germline loops: CDR1 SGHTA, CDR2 FQGNSA. The CDR3 runs 14 residues. CDR3 coding DNA: TGTGCCAGCAGCTCACTGGGGGGCCACACTGAAGCTTTCTTT. Protein sequence: CASSSLGGHTEAFF.

This clonotype has more than one count but fewer than ten. The chain employs TRBV5-1 and TRBJ2-7; no clear D gene. Germline V CDR1 and CDR2: SGHRS, YFSETQ. The CDR3 spans 12 residues. V lost 0 bases and J 11 bases, leaving 12 bases between the germline ends. In nucleotides, the CDR3 is TGCGCCAGCAGCTTGGAGGGCAGCAAAAAGTACTTC. This encodes CASSLEGSKKYF.

The sample holds many counts of this clonotype. This rearrangement joins TRBV12-3 or TRBV12-4 to TRBJ1-6; possibly TRBD1 for D (5 bases). Trimming pared 6 bases from V and 10 bases from J, leaving 16 bases between. CDR3 length: 14 amino acids. The CDR3, as DNA: TGTGCCAGCAGCCTTCGGGGGGGTTACTCACCCCTCCACTTT. This encodes CASSLRGGYSPLHF.

This clonotype was recorded at least ten times. V and J are TRBV29-1 and TRBJ2-7; possibly TRBD1 for D (6 bases). V dropped 0 bases and J dropped 3 bases, with 12 bases sitting between them. CDR1 is SQVTM and CDR2 is ANQGSEA in the germline V gene. This CDR3 is 14 amino acids long. CDR3 nucleotides: TGCAGCGTTGAAGATTTCCAGGGGAACTACGAGCAGTACTTC. This gives the protein CSVEDFQGNYEQYF.

The CDR3 spells CASSQEWGLALADTQYF. CDR3 sequence (DNA): TGCGCCAGCAGCCAAGAATGGGGTCTAGCTTTAGCAGATACGCAGTATTTT. The chain joins TRBV4-3 to TRBJ2-3; TRBD2 might be the D (5 bases). V lost 0 bases and J lost 4, with 17 bases in between. Germline CDR1 and CDR2: LGHNA and YSLEER. The CDR3 consists of 17 residues.

The gene calls are TRBV7-8 and TRBJ2-7, with 9 nucleotides matching TRBD2. Germline V gene lookup returns CDR1 SGHVS and CDR2 FQNEAQ. V lost 4 bases, J lost 4 bases, and 2 bases stayed unmatched. The CDR3 loop spans 13 amino acids. Here the CDR3 DNA reads TGTGCCAGCAGCTCCCTAGCGGGGTACGAGCAGTACTTC. It codes for CASSSLAGYEQYF.

This clonotype occurred a few times. The chain recombines TRBV3-1 with TRBJ2-5; 7 bases map to TRBD1. The CDR3 has 14 amino acids. J lost 7 bases, V lost 3 bases, and 8 bases had no gene match. The V gene's germline CDR1 is LGHDT and CDR2 YNNKEL (reference sequence). CDR3 nucleotide sequence: TGTGCCAGCAGCCAGGTGGGACAGCAGGCGACCCAGTACTTC. It codes for CASSQVGQQATQYF.

This clonotype was seen a handful of times. V usage is TRBV6-1 and J usage is TRBJ1-5; D remains unclear. The CDR3 covers 12 residues. Looked up from germline, CDR1 is MNHNS and CDR2 is SASEGT. Trimming removed 2 bases at V and 7 bases at J, with 6 bases between. CDR3 in DNA: TGTGCCAGCAGTGAATGGGAGCAGCCCCAGCATTTT. Its protein product is CASSEWEQPQHF.

The chain is built from TRBV20-1 and TRBJ2-5, with D tentatively TRBD2 (5 bases). The germline V and J ends were trimmed by 3 bases and 2 bases, with 10 bases remaining between them. The CDR3 length is 13 residues. Germline assignment: CDR1 DFQATT and CDR2 SNEGSKA (reference sequence). The CDR3 loop is CSASHGVQETQYF. The CDR3 DNA follows: TGCAGTGCTAGTCACGGGGTACAAGAGACCCAGTACTTC.

This clonotype was counted at least ten times. The chain recombines TRBV29-1 with TRBJ1-2, with D possibly TRBD1 on 5 matching bases. The CDR3 length is 13 residues. CDR1 and CDR2 (germline): SQVTM, ANQGSEA. V was trimmed by 7 bases and J by 6 bases, leaving 18 bases between them. DNA for the CDR3: TGCAGCGGCCGCGATCAGGGAGGGGATGGCTACACCTTC. Its translation: CSGRDQGGDGYTF.

This clonotype showed up just a few times. V usage is TRBV20-1 and J usage is TRBJ2-3; TRBD1 aligns across 7 bases. Germline V gene lookup returns CDR1 DFQATT and CDR2 SNEGSKA (reference sequence). V lost 5 bases to trimming and J lost 1 base; unmatched junction nucleotides: 6. The CDR3 is 14 residues long. The CDR3 here is CSASDRSGTDTQYF. CDR3 DNA: TGCAGTGCTTCGGACAGGTCGGGCACAGATACGCAGTATTTT.

This chain uses TRBV5-6 with TRBJ2-1, with 10 bases lining up with TRBD2. Trimming at V came to 5 bases and at J to 4 bases, leaving 18 bases not matched to a gene. This CDR3 region has 19 residues. Germline assignment: CDR1 SGHDT and CDR2 YYEEEE. The CDR3 coding sequence is TGTGCCAGCAGTCGAAGAGTTGGACTAGCGGCAAAAGGGTACAATGAGCAGTTCTTC. This gives the protein CASSRRVGLAAKGYNEQFF.

This clonotype occurred many times. V and J are TRBV10-3 and TRBJ2-7, with a weak D call TRBD1 (6 bases). Trimming removed 5 bases from V and 2 bases from J, with 16 bases in between. CDR3 length equals 15 residues. Germline assignment: CDR1 ENHRY and CDR2 SYGVKD. CDR3 sequence (DNA): TGTGCCATCAGTAAGGGGAACAGGGCCACCTACGAGCAGTACTTC. It codes for CAISKGNRATYEQYF.